This note documents a single TCR beta chain sequence. From germline, CDR1 is SGHTA and CDR2 FQGNSA. The length of the CDR3 is 13 residues. V lost 3 bases and J 0 bases, leaving 5 bases between the germline ends. Primers targeting TRAV and TRBV primed first-strand cDNA, covering alpha and beta chains. For amplifying TCRs, the PCR ran for approximately 21 cycles with Phusion, which was used together with a constant-region primer and the adapter on the V primers. MiXCR was run by TCRdb on the reads, yielding one entry per CDR3 protein. This table has 60,000 to 75,000 distinct CDR3 sequences, approximately 26% appearing once. The sample is drawn from a study of low-dose radiotherapy and immunotherapy resistance in tumors. This sample's time point: before trial treatment. Eligible patients bore advanced solid tumors devoid of tumor-infiltrating lymphocytes.

Sequenced material: PBMCs, taken before treatment. This sequence originates from a male donor with rectosigmoid adenocarcinoma. This chain uses TRBV7-2 with TRBJ1-1; no firm D call. CDR3 nucleotides: TGTGCCAGCAGCTTTCAGTTGAACACTGAAGCTTTCTTT. Translated: CASSFQLNTEAFF.